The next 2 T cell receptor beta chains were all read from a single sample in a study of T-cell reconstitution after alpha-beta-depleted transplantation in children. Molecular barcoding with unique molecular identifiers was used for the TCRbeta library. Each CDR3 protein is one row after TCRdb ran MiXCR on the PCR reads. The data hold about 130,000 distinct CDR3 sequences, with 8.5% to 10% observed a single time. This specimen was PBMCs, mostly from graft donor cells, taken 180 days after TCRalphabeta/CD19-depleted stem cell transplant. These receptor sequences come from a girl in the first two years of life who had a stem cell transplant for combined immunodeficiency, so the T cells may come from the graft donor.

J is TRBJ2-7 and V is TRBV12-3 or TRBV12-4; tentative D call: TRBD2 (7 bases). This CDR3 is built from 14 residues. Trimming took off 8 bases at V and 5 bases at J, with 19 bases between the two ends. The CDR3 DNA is TGTGCCAGCGCTGGGGAGGGGGAAAGCGACGAGCAGTACTTC. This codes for CASAGEGESDEQYF.

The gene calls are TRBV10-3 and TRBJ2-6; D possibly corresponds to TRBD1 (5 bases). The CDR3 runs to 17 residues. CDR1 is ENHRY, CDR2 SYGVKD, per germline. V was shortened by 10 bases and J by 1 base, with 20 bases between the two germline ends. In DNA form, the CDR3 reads TGTGCCACCAACCTGGACACTCAACCTTCTGGGGCCAACGTCCTGACTTTC. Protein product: CATNLDTQPSGANVLTF.